The rows below give T cell receptor beta chains drawn from one sample of a study of OX40 agonist ivuxolimab in advanced cancers. Profiled with immunoSEQ multiplex PCR; TCRdb holds only in-frame clones, not every one. Among tens of thousands of clones listed, about nine tenths were seen once. This sample comprised CD4+ or CD8+ T cells sorted from blood, obtained in a trial of the OX40 agonist ivuxolimab. Receptor source: an adult with an advanced solid tumor such as melanoma, head and neck, liver or kidney cancer. Both conserved end residues are part of each CDR3. D genes are given only for firm matches. Size values are once, few and many counts, or a class for expanded clones, and some rows have none.

CASSWALKGLEETQYF	TGCGCCAGCAGCTGGGCTCTTAAGGGCTTAGAGGAGACCCAGTACTTC	TRBV5-1	-	-	TRBJ2-5
CASSGGTGSFYGYTF	TGTGCCAGCAGCGGAGGGACAGGATCTTTCTATGGCTACACCTTC	TRBV5-4	-	TRBD1	TRBJ1-2
CASSITGPDTEAFF	TGCGCCAGCAGCATAACAGGGCCGGACACTGAAGCTTTCTTT	TRBV5-1	-	-	TRBJ1-1
CASRLAATPYNEQFF	TGTGCCAGCAGACTAGCGGCCACCCCCTACAATGAGCAGTTCTTC	TRBV6-5	once	TRBD2	TRBJ2-1
CVSRAGESSYEQYF	TGTGTCAGCAGAGCTGGTGAGAGCTCCTACGAGCAGTACTTC	TRBV2	-	-	TRBJ2-7
CASSFSVKEQGIDYTQYF	TGTGCCAGCAGTTTTAGTGTAAAAGAGCAGGGAATTGACTATACGCAGTATTTT	TRBV28	-	-	TRBJ2-3
CASSLVSGMGPYNEQFF	TGTGCCAGCAGCTTAGTAAGCGGGATGGGCCCCTACAATGAGCAGTTCTTC	TRBV7-9	-	TRBD2	TRBJ2-1
CASSLAGGTTEAFF	TGTGCCAGCAGCTTGGCAGGGGGGACCACTGAAGCTTTCTTT	TRBV7-2	-	TRBD1	TRBJ1-1
CSVDGGYGYTF	TGCAGCGTTGACGGGGGCTATGGCTACACCTTC	TRBV29-1	-	-	TRBJ1-2
CASSLLLASNEQFF	TGTGCCAGCAGTTTACTACTAGCCTCTAATGAGCAGTTCTTC	TRBV27	-	-	TRBJ2-1
CASSLSPGTEAFF	TGTGCCAGCAGCTTATCCCCCGGGACTGAAGCTTTCTTT	TRBV7-6	-	-	TRBJ1-1
CASSESWTGNTIYF	TGCGCCAGCAGTGAGTCATGGACTGGAAACACCATATATTTT	TRBV10-2	-	-	TRBJ1-3
CASSQALTGGAGYTF	TGCGCCAGCAGCCAAGCCCTGACAGGGGGAGCTGGCTACACCTTC	TRBV4-3	-	TRBD1	TRBJ1-2
CASSVGGVEQFF	TGTGCCAGCAGCGTAGGTGGGGTTGAGCAGTTCTTC	TRBV9	-	-	TRBJ2-1
CASSYSAGELFF	TGTGCCAGCAGTTACTCTGCCGGGGAGCTGTTTTTT	TRBV6-6	-	-	TRBJ2-2
CAADRGLYNEQFF	TGTGCCGCGGACAGGGGGCTTTACAATGAGCAGTTCTTC	TRBV28	-	TRBD1	TRBJ2-1
CASKNRGHEQYF	TGTGCCAGCAAGAACAGGGGGCACGAGCAGTACTTC	TRBV7-9	-	TRBD1	TRBJ2-7
CASSQGGAEYTGELFF	TGTGCCAGCAGCCAAGGGGGGGCCGAGTACACCGGGGAGCTGTTTTTT	TRBV4-2	-	-	TRBJ2-2
CASSKAFTSDNEQFF	TGTGCCAGCAGCAAGGCCTTTACTAGCGACAATGAGCAGTTCTTC	TRBV7-3	medium-sized	TRBD2	TRBJ2-1
CATSRDYPGVNSPLHF	TGTGCCACCAGCAGAGATTACCCAGGGGTAAATTCACCCCTCCACTTT	TRBV15	-	-	TRBJ1-6
CATSRERASGVGETQYF	TGTGCCACCAGCAGAGAAAGGGCGTCAGGGGTTGGAGAGACCCAGTACTTC	TRBV15	-	-	TRBJ2-5
CASSPSVGFNQPQHF	TGTGCCAGCAGTCCCTCCGTAGGTTTCAATCAGCCCCAGCATTTT	TRBV6-6	-	-	TRBJ1-5
CASHIRGLQFF	TGTGCCAGTCATATCCGGGGACTGCAGTTCTTC	TRBV9	-	-	TRBJ2-1
CSVAIQGRNTDTQYF	TGCAGCGTCGCTATACAGGGAAGGAACACAGATACGCAGTATTTT	TRBV29-1	-	-	TRBJ2-3
CASSVAVGSGGGYTF	TGTGCCAGCAGCGTAGCGGTGGGGTCTGGGGGTGGCTACACCTTC	TRBV9	-	-	TRBJ1-2
CASSADPLDKYNEQFF	TGTGCCAGCAGCGCGGACCCCCTAGACAAGTACAATGAGCAGTTCTTC	TRBV5-4	-	-	TRBJ2-1
CASSYNGGDAGSPLHF	TGTGCCAGCAGTTACAACGGAGGGGACGCAGGTTCACCCCTCCACTTT	TRBV6-5	-	-	TRBJ1-6
CASSSQLTGELFF	TGTGCCAGCAGTAGCCAGCTCACCGGGGAGCTGTTTTTT	TRBV28	-	-	TRBJ2-2
CASSVGSSGNTDTQYF	TGTGCCAGCAGCGTAGGATCTAGCGGGAACACAGATACGCAGTATTTT	TRBV9	-	TRBD2	TRBJ2-3
CASSYQGQDNEQFF	TGTGCCAGCAGTTACCAGGGGCAAGACAATGAGCAGTTCTTC	TRBV6-5	-	-	TRBJ2-1
CASSQGRDSYEQYF	TGCGCCAGCAGCCAAGGGAGGGACTCCTACGAGCAGTACTTC	TRBV4-3	-	-	TRBJ2-7
CATSRGPLVPAFF	TGTGCCACCAGCAGGGGGCCTTTAGTCCCAGCTTTCTTT	TRBV15	-	-	TRBJ1-1
CASSPIPPATGSNEKLFF	TGTGCCAGCAGCCCGATCCCTCCTGCGACAGGCTCAAATGAAAAACTGTTTTTT	TRBV7-2	-	-	TRBJ1-4
CASSLGYGQGNEKLFF	TGTGCCAGCAGCTTGGGCTATGGGCAGGGAAATGAAAAACTGTTTTTT	TRBV9	-	-	TRBJ1-4
CASSYLSYNQPQHF	TGTGCCAGCAGTTACTTGAGTTATAATCAGCCCCAGCATTTT	TRBV28	-	-	TRBJ1-5
CASSFRSPGLADPDTQYF	TGTGCCAGCAGCTTCCGCTCCCCCGGGCTAGCGGATCCAGATACGCAGTATTTT	TRBV7-6	-	TRBD2	TRBJ2-3
CSVESGPTSGTEAFF	TGCAGCGTTGAATCCGGGCCCACCAGTGGGACTGAAGCTTTCTTT	TRBV29-1	-	-	TRBJ1-1
CASSLSTGTLSYEQYF	TGTGCCAGCAGTTTAAGTACCGGGACATTATCCTACGAGCAGTACTTC	TRBV27	-	-	TRBJ2-7
CASSGRPGDYGYTF	TGTGCCAGCAGCGGAAGACCAGGAGACTATGGCTACACCTTC	TRBV9	-	-	TRBJ1-2
CAITPGNTGKEGLREQYF	TGTGCCATCACTCCAGGGAACACAGGGAAGGAAGGTCTCCGCGAGCAGTACTTC	TRBV10-3	-	-	TRBJ2-7
CASSSPTDTQYF	TGTGCCAGCAGCTCGCCCACAGATACGCAGTATTTT	TRBV27	-	-	TRBJ2-3
CASSWDRDRGSDEQYF	TGTGCCAGCAGCTGGGACCGGGACAGGGGGTCCGACGAGCAGTACTTC	TRBV7-9	-	TRBD1	TRBJ2-7